These 28 T cell receptor beta chains were all obtained from the same sample, sequenced in a study of blood T cell repertoires in COVID-19. Sequencing used immunoSEQ multiplex PCR; TCRdb keeps in-frame clones, though not all of them. This table holds about 170,000 clones, about 83% found once. Sequencing used PBMCs or T cells enriched from blood (not recorded which). The receptors come from a woman in her 50s in a cohort exposed to, infected with or recovered from COVID-19 (not recorded which).

V usage is TRBV3-1 (or the pseudogene TRBV3-2) and J usage is TRBJ1-3; 8 bases agree with TRBD1. CDR3 length: 15 residues. CDR1 is LGHDT, CDR2 YNNKEL, per germline (reference sequence). The trim removed 1 base at V and 4 bases at J, leaving 3 bases unmatched. The CDR3: CASSQADRAGNTIYF. Written as DNA, the CDR3 is TGTGCCAGCAGCCAAGCGGACAGGGCAGGAAACACCATATATTTT.

The rearrangement joins TRBV10-3 to TRBJ1-3; TRBD1 might be the D (5 bases). The germline V and J ends were trimmed by 7 bases and 0 bases, with 13 bases remaining between them. Looked up from germline, CDR1 is ENHRY and CDR2 is SYGVKD. This CDR3 spans 15 amino acids. CDR3 nucleotide sequence: TGTGCCATCACCGCGGGACTGAGCTCTGGAAACACCATATATTTT. Residues: CAITAGLSSGNTIYF.

V and J are TRBV5-1 and TRBJ2-5; possibly TRBD1 for D (6 bases). The CDR3 is 15 residues long. V was shortened by 2 bases and J by 2 bases, with 13 bases between the two germline ends. CDR1 and CDR2 from the germline V gene are SGHRS and YFSETQ. CDR3 DNA: TGCGCCAGCAGCTTTCAGGGGAAATGGCAAGAGACCCAGTACTTC. It is translated as CASSFQGKWQETQYF.

The V gene is TRBV7-8, the J gene TRBJ1-5; D might be TRBD1 (5 bases). The CDR3 consists of 16 residues. Germline V gene lookup returns CDR1 SGHVS and CDR2 FQNEAQ. With 5 bases removed from V and 0 bases from J, the gap between germline ends came to 14 bases. CDR3 in amino acids: CASSPGGGDSNQPQHF. As DNA, the CDR3 is TGTGCCAGCAGCCCGGGGGGGGGAGATAGCAATCAGCCCCAGCATTTT.

This clone was counted a single time. The rearrangement joins TRBV5-1 to TRBJ2-7, with D maybe TRBD2 (6 bases). The ends were cut back, 0 bases at V and 6 bases at J, with 13 bases in the middle. The V gene's germline CDR1 is SGHRS and CDR2 YFSETQ. CDR3 length: 14 amino acids. CDR3 in DNA: TGCGCCAGCAGCTTGGAAGGAGGGCCTAGCGAGCAGTACTTC. Translated: CASSLEGGPSEQYF.

This chain links TRBV4-3 with TRBJ1-1; the D is unclear. V lost 0 bases, J lost 0 bases, and 8 bases lay in between. CDR1 is LGHNA, CDR2 YSLEER, per germline. This CDR3 is 15 amino acids long. The CDR3 DNA reads TGCGCCAGCAGCCAAGATTCTGGAGTGAACACTGAAGCTTTCTTT. It encodes CASSQDSGVNTEAFF.

The V gene is TRBV11-2, the J gene TRBJ1-3, with D possibly being TRBD1 (6 bases). CDR3 length equals 15 residues. The germline V gene has CDR1 SGHAT and CDR2 FQNNGV. V was pared by 7 bases and J by 1 base, with 14 bases between. CDR3 nucleotide sequence: TGTGCCAGCACCTCACAGGGATTATCTGGAAACACCATATATTTT. This sequence encodes CASTSQGLSGNTIYF.

This clone was counted a few times. This chain connects TRBV3-1 (or the pseudogene TRBV3-2) to TRBJ2-5; maybe TRBD1 (5 bases). This CDR3 is built from 15 residues. The ends were cut back, 1 base at V and 1 base at J, with 10 bases in the middle. Germline V CDR1 and CDR2: LGHDT, YNNKEL (reference sequence). CDR3 loop: CASSQAVQVQETQYF. CDR3 sequence (DNA): TGTGCCAGCAGCCAAGCGGTACAGGTCCAAGAGACCCAGTACTTC.

This chain connects TRBV5-5 to TRBJ2-7; TRBD2 is a possible D gene (5 bases). Trimming cost V 7 bases and J 3 bases, with 20 bases left between them. Per germline, CDR1 SGHKS and CDR2 YYEKEE (reference sequence). The CDR3 runs 15 residues. The CDR3 loop reads CASQAGGPMIYEQYF. The CDR3 nucleotides are TGTGCCAGCCAGGCTGGCGGGCCGATGATCTACGAGCAGTACTTC.

The chain joins TRBV19 to TRBJ2-1; 9 bases match TRBD2. V dropped 8 bases and J dropped 0; count of bases not matched to a gene: 2. The CDR3 has 14 residues. Germline V lookup: CDR1 LNHDA, CDR2 SQIVND (reference sequence). The CDR3 is CASYSGGSYNEQFF. CDR3 sequence (DNA): TGTGCCAGTTATAGCGGGGGCTCCTACAATGAGCAGTTCTTC.

J is TRBJ1-5 and V is TRBV28, with 7 bases matching TRBD1. Germline loops: CDR1 MDHEN, CDR2 SYDVKM. The CDR3 covers 14 residues. The V and J ends lost 6 bases and 1 base, in that order; junction bases with no gene match: 3. The CDR3 DNA reads as TGTGCCAGCAGAAAACAGGGGAGCAATCAGCCCCAGCATTTT. Amino acids: CASRKQGSNQPQHF.

Details on this clone: Other DNA sequences from this sample encode an identical CDR3 as well. The chain has TRBV4-2 and TRBJ2-7; TRBD2 aligns across 10 bases. CDR1 LGHNA and CDR2 YNFKEQ come from the germline V gene. Trimming at V came to 0 bases and at J to 0 bases, leaving 2 bases not matched to a gene. This CDR3 has 16 amino acids. As DNA, the CDR3 is TGTGCCAGCAGCCAAGACCGACTAGCGGGCTCCTACGAGCAGTACTTC. Translated, it gives CASSQDRLAGSYEQYF.

The chain employs TRBV27 and TRBJ1-1, with a weak D call TRBD1 (5 bases). The V and J ends lost 6 bases and 3 bases respectively, with 14 bases between them. Germline V gene sequence: CDR1 MNHEY, CDR2 SMNVEV (reference sequence). CDR3 length: 14 amino acids. CDR3 DNA sequence: TGTGCCAGCAGCGGCGCTAGGGGTGACACTGAAGCTTTCTTT. It yields the protein CASSGARGDTEAFF.

CDR3 residues: CASSLAPRTEGETQYF. The CDR3, as DNA: TGTGCCAGCAGCTTGGCGCCCCGGACAGAAGGAGAGACCCAGTACTTC. V and J are TRBV7-6 and TRBJ2-5; TRBD1 is a possible D gene (6 bases). Germline V gene lookup returns CDR1 SGHVS and CDR2 FNYEAQ. The CDR3 is 16 residues long. V lost 3 bases and J 4 bases, leaving 18 bases between the germline ends. Complete variable domain (other parts from reference TRBV7-6 and TRBJ2-5): GAGVSQSPRYKVTKRGQDVALRCDPISGHVSLYWYRQALGQGPEFLTYFNYEAQQDKSGLPNDRFSAERPEGSISTLTIQRTEQRDSAMYRCASSLAPRTEGETQYFGPGTRLLVL.

This chain joins TRBV5-1 and TRBJ2-3, with 8 nucleotides matching TRBD1. The CDR3 sequence is 15 residues long. V was clipped by 6 bases and J by 2 bases; unmatched bases: 8. Germline CDR1 is SGHRS and CDR2 is YFSETQ. CDR3 sequence (DNA): TGCGCCAGCACCGCAGGGGGCTTTGTCACAGATACGCAGTATTTT. It translates to CASTAGGFVTDTQYF.

The V and J genes are TRBV7-2 and TRBJ1-1, with TRBD1 matching over 7 bases. Germline trimming cut 0 bases from V and 4 bases from J; bases unmatched to any gene: 2. The CDR3 loop spans 14 amino acids. The germline gives CDR1 SGHTA, CDR2 FQGNSA. The CDR3 loop is CASSLARGITEAFF. The CDR3 nucleotides are TGTGCCAGCAGCTTAGCCAGGGGGATCACTGAAGCTTTCTTT.

This clone was seen more than once but under ten times. The chain combines TRBV6-6 with TRBJ2-2; TRBD2 agrees at 10 bases. With 8 bases clipped from V and 2 bases from J, the junction kept 11 bases outside the gene matches. Germline V gene sequence: CDR1 MNHNY, CDR2 SVGAGI (reference sequence). The CDR3 totals 17 residues. Here the CDR3 reads CASGPILAGGNTGELFF. CDR3 DNA: TGTGCCAGCGGTCCCATTTTAGCGGGGGGAAACACCGGGGAGCTGTTTTTT.

The gene calls are TRBV5-1 and TRBJ1-5; D call uncertain. From germline, CDR1 is SGHRS and CDR2 YFSETQ. The CDR3 spans 15 residues. V was pared by 2 bases and J by 3 bases, with 12 bases between. The CDR3 protein is CASSLEPGINQPQHF. CDR3 in DNA: TGCGCCAGCAGCTTAGAGCCAGGTATCAATCAGCCCCAGCATTTT.

CDR3 sequence: CATSDVTSGIPSPTDTQYF. The CDR3 nucleotides are TGTGCCACCAGTGATGTGACTAGCGGGATACCATCCCCCACAGATACGCAGTATTTT. The chain employs TRBV24-1 and TRBJ2-3; TRBD2 aligns across 11 bases. The V and J ends lost 3 bases and 2 bases, in that order; junction bases with no gene match: 12. The germline CDR1 and CDR2 sequences are KGHDR and SFDVKD. CDR3 length equals 19 residues.

The chain recombines TRBV9 with TRBJ2-7; the match to TRBD1 covers 8 bases. J was trimmed by 6 bases and V by 3 bases; bases with no gene match: 5. The CDR3 loop spans 13 amino acids. Germline V gives CDR1 SGDLS, CDR2 YYNGEE. The CDR3, as DNA: TGTGCCAGCAGCGCGACAGGGGTCGCCGAGCAGTACTTC. Its translation: CASSATGVAEQYF.

This chain connects TRBV27 to TRBJ2-2; TRBD2 matches 8 bases. The germline V gene has CDR1 MNHEY and CDR2 SMNVEV (reference sequence). The J segment lost 2 bases and the V segment lost 5 bases, leaving 7 bases of the junction unmatched. CDR3 length equals 16 residues. For the CDR3, the DNA is TGTGCCAGCAGTACCTTAGCGGGACTAAACACCGGGGAGCTGTTTTTT. The encoded protein is CASSTLAGLNTGELFF.

This clone was seen only a few times. This sequence joins TRBV28 and TRBJ2-5; tentatively, D is TRBD2 (7 bases). CDR3 length: 14 amino acids. V dropped 6 bases and J dropped 5 bases, with 16 bases sitting between them. Germline CDR1 MDHEN, CDR2 SYDVKM. In DNA form, the CDR3 reads TGTGCCAGCAGGCCAGGGGACGGGGGGGAGACCCAGTACTTC. Translation gives CASRPGDGGETQYF.

The rearrangement joins TRBV6-2 or TRBV6-3 to TRBJ2-2; 7 bases map to TRBD1. The germline V gene encodes CDR1 MNHEY and CDR2 SVGEGT. Trimming took 5 bases from V and 5 from J; bases not matched to a gene: 5. The CDR3 consists of 14 residues. The CDR3 DNA sequence: TGTGCCAGCAGTCAGGCCAGGGGGACCGGGGAGCTGTTTTTT. Its translation is CASSQARGTGELFF.

In this sample, this clone turned up a few times. This chain uses TRBV19 with TRBJ2-7; perhaps TRBD2 as D (6 bases). The CDR3 runs to 13 residues. V gave up 5 bases and J gave up 6 bases, with 14 bases separating them. CDR1 LNHDA and CDR2 SQIVND come from the germline V gene (reference sequence). CDR3 sequence: CASSVAGGVEQYF. DNA for the CDR3: TGTGCCAGTAGTGTCGCCGGAGGGGTCGAGCAGTACTTC.

The V call is TRBV28, the J call TRBJ1-5; D is ambiguous. The CDR3 has 11 residues. With 6 bases removed from V and 8 bases from J, the gap between germline ends came to 8 bases. Germline CDR1 and CDR2: MDHEN and SYDVKM. CDR3 nucleotides: TGTGCCAGCAGATCAGTTGAGCCCCAGCATTTT. Translated: CASRSVEPQHF.

The chain joins TRBV18 to TRBJ1-2, with 8 bases fitting TRBD1. With 3 bases clipped from V and 0 bases from J, the junction kept 0 bases outside the gene matches. Germline CDR1 and CDR2: KGHSH and LQKENI. The CDR3 length is 14 residues. The CDR3 loop is CASSPDRANYGYTF. The CDR3 DNA follows: TGTGCCAGCTCACCGGACAGGGCTAACTATGGCTACACCTTC.

The V call is TRBV7-9, the J call TRBJ1-2; D is uncertain. CDR1 and CDR2 (germline): SEHNR, FQNEAQ (reference sequence). Trimming pared 1 base from V and 4 bases from J, leaving 16 bases between. The CDR3 has 16 residues. CDR3 coding DNA: TGTGCCAGCAGCTTAGGGGGAGTAGGTGGTGGCTATGGCTACACCTTC. This translates into CASSLGGVGGGYGYTF. Using reference TRBV7-9 and TRBJ1-2 for the parts outside the CDR3, the full variable domain is DTGVSQNPRHKITKRGQNVTFRCDPISEHNRLYWYRQTLGQGPEFLTYFQNEAQLEKSRLLSDRFSAERPKGSFSTLEIQRTEQGDSAMYLCASSLGGVGGGYGYTFGSGTRLTVV.

For the CDR3, the DNA is TGTGCCAGCAGCCAAGATGGGACTAGCTTTGAGCAGTTCTTC. Translation gives CASSQDGTSFEQFF. The gene calls are TRBV3-1 (or the pseudogene TRBV3-2) and TRBJ2-1; TRBD2 agrees at 9 bases. This CDR3 has 14 amino acids. The V and J ends lost 0 bases and 9 bases, in that order; junction bases with no gene match: 3. In germline, CDR1 is LGHDT, CDR2 YNNKEL (reference sequence).